The text below deals with one T cell receptor (beta chain). Its matching antigen is unknown. The germline V and J ends were trimmed by 1 base and 0 bases, with 6 bases remaining between them. The CDR3 is 15 amino acids. Germline CDR1 KGHSY, CDR2 FQNENV. Expressed TCRB transcripts got sequenced, as all isolated RNA was reverse transcribed. Method: immunoSEQ multiplex PCR; TCRdb's copy keeps in-frame clones and lacks some. The sample contains around 360,000 clones, 10% to 15% of which appear only once. In all sorted populations, purity surpassed 95%. This record belongs to a study of beta chain features in type 1 diabetes. Overall study results and limits: There was no resolution here of whether HLA type influences TCRB rearrangement. Within each of all four CD4+ subsets, Type 1 diabetes patients had TCRB CDR3s that were moderately but significantly shorter. The naive, central memory and Treg TCRB repertoires showed an apparent similarity that was greater among patients than among healthy donors.

Input material: naive CD4+ T cells from blood. This TCR was sampled from a woman under 30 with type 1 diabetes. The V call is TRBV16, the J call TRBJ1-4, with D unclear. The CDR3 DNA reads TGTGCCAGCAGCCAATGGTCTACAACTAATGAAAAACTGTTTTTT. Translated, it gives CASSQWSTTNEKLFF.